This TCR beta chain derives from a study of OX40 agonist ivuxolimab in advanced cancers. Overall study results and limits: CD4+ and CD8+ blood T cells expanded clonally by week 6 at 0.1 to 3.0 mg/kg.

CDR3 length equals 16 residues. Losses at the gene ends were 6 bases for V and 4 bases for J; bases not matched to a gene: 9. CDR1 is MNHEY and CDR2 is SMNVEV in the germline V gene (reference sequence). Measured with immunoSEQ multiplex PCR; TCRdb has only the in-frame clones, and not every one. Of 70,000 to 80,000 clones detected, around 88% appear once; the ten largest clones hold approximately 0.92%. As regards this clone: Its target is not known.

This chain uses TRBV27 with TRBJ2-7; 13 bases are shared with TRBD2. Sequenced material: CD4+ or CD8+ T cells sorted from blood, taken in a trial of the OX40 agonist ivuxolimab. This TCR came from an adult with an advanced solid tumor such as melanoma, head and neck, liver or kidney cancer. The CDR3 protein is CASRPLGTSGAYEQYF. The CDR3, as DNA: TGTGCCAGCAGGCCCCTCGGGACTAGCGGGGCTTACGAGCAGTACTTC.